This entry lists 19 T cell receptor beta chains sequenced from one sample in a study of blood T cell repertoires in COVID-19. Sequencing used immunoSEQ multiplex PCR; TCRdb keeps in-frame clones, though not all of them. The profile covers 52,000 or so clones, with about 92% appearing a single time and 3% to 3.5% taken by the ten largest. Sequenced: peripheral blood. The receptors were gathered from a human donor in a cohort sampled during active COVID-19.

The gene calls are TRBV25-1 and TRBJ2-5; TRBD2 agrees at 11 bases. With 5 bases clipped from V and 4 bases from J, the junction kept 6 bases outside the gene matches. CDR3 length: 15 amino acids. Germline CDR1 and CDR2: MGHDK and SYGVNS. CDR3 sequence reads: CASSPTSGRVETQYF. The CDR3 DNA reads as TGTGCCAGCAGTCCTACTAGCGGGAGAGTAGAGACCCAGTACTTC.

The chain combines TRBV28 with TRBJ1-2, with D hard to call. This CDR3 is 14 amino acids long. Trimming left V 7 bases short and J 2 bases short, with 14 bases between. Per germline, CDR1 MDHEN and CDR2 SYDVKM. This chain's CDR3 is CASTPPGRNYGYTF. Written as DNA, the CDR3 is TGTGCCAGCACCCCCCCAGGCCGGAACTATGGCTACACCTTC.

The chain joins TRBV27 to TRBJ1-5, with D hard to call. V was cut by 2 bases and J by 2 bases, with 7 bases left in between. The CDR3 length is 14 residues. Germline-derived CDR1 and CDR2 are MNHEY and SMNVEV (reference sequence). CDR3 residues: CASSLGTGNQPQHF. CDR3 in DNA: TGTGCCAGCAGTTTAGGTACGGGCAATCAGCCCCAGCATTTT.

The chain joins TRBV5-1 to TRBJ1-4; 7 bases are a match to TRBD1. The V segment lost 0 bases and the J segment 12 bases; nucleotides outside the gene matches: 8. Germline V gene data show CDR1 as SGHRS and CDR2 as YFSETQ. This CDR3 spans 14 amino acids. Here the CDR3 DNA reads TGCGCCAGCAGCTTGGATACAGGGGTTCGGGAACTGTTTTTT. Protein sequence: CASSLDTGVRELFF.

The chain links TRBV15 to TRBJ1-2, with D possibly being TRBD1 (6 bases). The CDR3 is made up of 13 amino acids. CDR1 LNHNV and CDR2 YYDKDF come from the germline V gene (reference sequence). V gave up 0 bases and J gave up 8 bases, with 10 bases separating them. In DNA form, the CDR3 reads TGTGCCACCAGCAGAGATACTGGACAGGGCTACACCTTC. This translates into CATSRDTGQGYTF.

This sequence joins TRBV9 and TRBJ2-1, with 14 bases matching TRBD2. V was clipped by 4 bases and J by 9 bases; unmatched bases: 9. CDR1 and CDR2 (germline): SGDLS, YYNGEE. The CDR3 has 16 amino acids. CDR3 bases: TGTGCCAGCAGCTTGGAGGGGACTAGCGGGAGCGGTGAGCAGTTCTTC. Its translation is CASSLEGTSGSGEQFF.

The chain couples TRBV19 to TRBJ1-2, with 9 positions matching TRBD1. V was clipped by 6 bases and J by 2 bases; unmatched bases: 1. Germline CDR1 LNHDA, CDR2 SQIVND (reference sequence). The CDR3 has 13 amino acids. In nucleotides, the CDR3 is TGTGCCAGTAGCGGACAGGGGAACTATGGCTACACCTTC. Translation gives CASSGQGNYGYTF.

The chain is built from TRBV18 and TRBJ2-1; 10 bases match TRBD2. CDR3 length: 15 amino acids. Losses at the gene ends were 4 bases for V and 9 bases for J; bases not matched to a gene: 9. Per germline, CDR1 KGHSH and CDR2 LQKENI. CDR3: CASSRGEAGGVEQFF. The CDR3 nucleotides are TGTGCCAGCTCACGGGGAGAAGCGGGAGGGGTTGAGCAGTTCTTC.

The chain uses TRBV30 and TRBJ1-5; D not certain. The CDR3 covers 15 residues. The V end was cut by 1 base, the J end by 0 bases, with 10 bases between. The germline CDR1 and CDR2 sequences are GTSNPN and SVGIG (reference sequence). CDR3 sequence (DNA): TGTGCCTGGAGTGGTATTGGGCTTAGCAATCAGCCCCAGCATTTT. This sequence encodes CAWSGIGLSNQPQHF.

V and J are TRBV30 and TRBJ2-1, with D perhaps TRBD2 (6 bases). Trimming shortened V by 5 bases and J by 8 bases, and 22 bases separated the two germline ends. The CDR3 runs to 15 residues. Germline CDR1 and CDR2: GTSNPN and SVGIG (reference sequence). In DNA, the CDR3 is TGTGCCTGGGCGAAACTAGCTCGAACCCGGTATGAGCAGTTCTTC. Amino acid sequence: CAWAKLARTRYEQFF.

The chain couples TRBV3-1 (or the pseudogene TRBV3-2) to TRBJ2-7, with 12 bases identical to TRBD2. The CDR3 sequence is 15 residues long. V lost 5 bases, J lost 4 bases, and 6 bases stayed unmatched. Per the germline V gene, CDR1 is LGHDT and CDR2 is YNNKEL (reference sequence). The CDR3 nucleotides read TGTGCCAGCAGCAGACTGACTAGCGGGAGTTACGAGCAGTACTTC. Its protein is CASSRLTSGSYEQYF.

The chain links TRBV5-1 to TRBJ1-2; the D gene is possibly TRBD1 (5 bases). The V and J ends lost 0 bases and 6 bases respectively, with 12 bases between them. Germline CDR1 SGHRS, CDR2 YFSETQ. This CDR3 has 14 residues. The CDR3 DNA sequence: TGCGCCAGCAGCTTGGAGTCGGGGGTCGATGGCTACACCTTC. Its protein is CASSLESGVDGYTF.

This chain uses TRBV11-2 with TRBJ2-1, with TRBD2 as a possible D gene (6 bases). The V end was cut by 5 bases, the J end by 7 bases, with 21 bases between. In germline, CDR1 is SGHAT, CDR2 FQNNGV. The CDR3 contains 16 residues. CDR3 DNA sequence: TGTGCCAGCAGCGCCGCTAGCTTCGGGGGTTGGAATGAGCAGTTCTTC. This translates into CASSAASFGGWNEQFF.

CDR3 DNA: TGTGCCAGCAGTCCCGGGGGAGGATGGACTGAAGCTTTCTTT. It yields the protein CASSPGGGWTEAFF. The chain recombines TRBV7-9 with TRBJ1-1, with a tentative D call TRBD1 (5 bases). The CDR3 totals 14 residues. Between the trimmed V and J ends, which lost 6 bases and 5 bases, there was a span of 16 bases. Germline V gene sequence: CDR1 SEHNR, CDR2 FQNEAQ (reference sequence).

The chain uses TRBV2 and TRBJ2-5; 8 bases map to TRBD1. V was clipped by 5 bases and J by 4 bases; unmatched bases: 3. Germline V lookup: CDR1 SNHLY, CDR2 FYNNEI. The CDR3 has 13 residues. CDR3 nucleotide sequence: TGTGCCAGCAGTACAGGGGGATCAGAGACCCAGTACTTC. This encodes CASSTGGSETQYF.

The rearrangement links TRBV6-2 or TRBV6-3 to TRBJ2-1; no clear D. The CDR3 loop spans 13 amino acids. Germline assignment: CDR1 MNHEY and CDR2 SVGEGT. Trimming cost V 4 bases and J 5 bases, with 9 bases left between them. CDR3 nucleotide sequence: TGTGCCAGCAGTTCCATCTCAGACAATGAGCAGTTCTTC. Its protein is CASSSISDNEQFF.

The chain uses TRBV29-1 and TRBJ2-5; 15 nucleotides match TRBD2. CDR1 is SQVTM, CDR2 ANQGSEA, per germline. The V gene end was trimmed by 0 bases and the J gene end by 5 bases; junction bases not matched to a gene: 1. The CDR3 length is 15 residues. CDR3 region: CSVEEGLAGGETQYF. CDR3 nucleotides: TGCAGCGTTGAAGAGGGACTAGCGGGAGGTGAGACCCAGTACTTC.

This clone was seen just once. The chain links TRBV19 to TRBJ2-5; 7 nucleotides align to TRBD2. V was pared by 5 bases and J by 5 bases, with 11 bases of the junction left unmatched. The length of the CDR3 is 15 residues. CDR1 and CDR2 from the germline V gene are LNHDA and SQIVND (reference sequence). CDR3 coding DNA: TGTGCCAGTAGTTCCCCACGGGGGGTACAGGAGACCCAGTACTTC. It translates to CASSSPRGVQETQYF.

The J gene is TRBJ2-7, the V gene TRBV28; D unclear. V was clipped by 6 bases and J by 6 bases, with 9 bases between them. Germline CDR1 MDHEN, CDR2 SYDVKM. CDR3 length: 11 amino acids. CDR3 amino acids: CASRLAGEQYF. CDR3 DNA: TGTGCCAGCAGGCTTGCCGGCGAGCAGTACTTC.